The rows below give T cell receptor beta chains drawn from one sample of a study of a mutant IDH1 vaccine in newly diagnosed glioma. The method was immunoSEQ multiplex PCR; TCRdb's version includes in-frame clones alone and lacks a portion of them. Among over 40,000 clones listed, roughly 79% were seen once. These TCRs' antigens remain unknown. Sequenced material: PBMCs, taken from a glioma patient whose treatment included an IDH1 peptide vaccine. All receptors derive from a woman in her thirties or forties with glioma. Some clones in this sample may be carry-over from other donors' samples. Both conserved end residues are trimmed from each CDR3.

j_call v_call cdr3_aa
TRBJ2-1 TRBV27 ASTGPLFNEQF
TRBJ2-5 TRBV10-3 AISVNQEETQY
TRBJ2-7 TRBV5-1 ASSNRQRGRYEQY
TRBJ1-3 TRBV6-6 ASRFGGSGNTIY
TRBJ2-5 TRBV7-2 ACREHNEETQY
TRBJ2-3 TRBV5-5 ASSFIAGGKDTQY
TRBJ2-2 TRBV2 ASRFTDTNTGELF
TRBJ2-1 TRBV28 ASSPRRRGNEQF
TRBJ2-1 TRBV28 ASSSLVLDNEQF
TRBJ2-7 TRBV18 ASSVTGLAAYEQY
TRBJ2-1 TRBV6-6 ASSATSGDYNEQF
TRBJ2-7 TRBV5-5 ASSPGTGRVYGSEQY
TRBJ2-1 TRBV7-3 ASSSGTLNPYNEQF
TRBJ1-1 TRBV1 TSSQSSVGTTEAF
TRBJ1-4 TRBV7-9 ASSLRREKLF
TRBJ2-7 TRBV11-2 ASATGRYEQY
TRBJ1-1 TRBV27 ASSLAAMNTEAF
TRBJ1-2 TRBV7-2 ASSSRGMGTGTLRGYT
TRBJ2-2 TRBV5-4 ASSLGLGTGYTGELF
TRBJ2-1 TRBV6-1 ASSGDRGLVDEQF
TRBJ1-2 TRBV7-9 ASSQNYGYT
TRBJ1-1 TRBV9 ASRQDGSDTEAF
TRBJ1-2 TRBV7-9 ASSLGRATPYGYT
TRBJ2-5 TRBV7-9 ASSPRDRQETQY
TRBJ2-7 TRBV14 ASSLERGGYEQY
TRBJ1-2 TRBV29-1 SVEDTGLLSPVGGYT
TRBJ2-1 TRBV19 ATMTSGHNEQF